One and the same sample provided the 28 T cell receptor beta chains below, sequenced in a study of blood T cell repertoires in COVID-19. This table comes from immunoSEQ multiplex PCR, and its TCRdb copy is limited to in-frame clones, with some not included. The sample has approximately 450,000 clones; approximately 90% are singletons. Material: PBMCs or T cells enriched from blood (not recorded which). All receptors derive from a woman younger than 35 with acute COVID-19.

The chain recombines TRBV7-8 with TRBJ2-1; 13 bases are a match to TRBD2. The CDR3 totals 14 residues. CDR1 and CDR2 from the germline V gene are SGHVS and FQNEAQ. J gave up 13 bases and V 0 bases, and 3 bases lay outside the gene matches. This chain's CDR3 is CASSLATSGRAQFF. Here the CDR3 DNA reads TGTGCCAGCAGCTTAGCAACTAGCGGGAGGGCACAGTTCTTC.

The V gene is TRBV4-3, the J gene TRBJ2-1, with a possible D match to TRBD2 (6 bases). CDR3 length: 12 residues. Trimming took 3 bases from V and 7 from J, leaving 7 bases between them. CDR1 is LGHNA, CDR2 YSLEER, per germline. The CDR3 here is CASSQGGNEQFF. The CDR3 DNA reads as TGCGCCAGCAGCCAGGGGGGTAATGAGCAGTTCTTC.

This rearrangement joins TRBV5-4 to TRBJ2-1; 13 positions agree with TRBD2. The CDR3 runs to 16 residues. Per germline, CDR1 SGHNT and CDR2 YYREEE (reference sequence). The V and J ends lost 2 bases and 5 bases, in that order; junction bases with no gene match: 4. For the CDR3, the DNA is TGTGCCAGCAGCTTTGGTGGGACTAGCGGGAACAATGAGCAGTTCTTC. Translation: CASSFGGTSGNNEQFF. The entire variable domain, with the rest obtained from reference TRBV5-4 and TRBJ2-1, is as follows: ETGVTQSPTHLIKTRGQQVTLRCSSQSGHNTVSWYQQALGQGPQFIFQYYREEENGRGNFPPRFSGLQFPNYSSELNVNALELDDSALYLCASSFGGTSGNNEQFFGPGTRLTVL.

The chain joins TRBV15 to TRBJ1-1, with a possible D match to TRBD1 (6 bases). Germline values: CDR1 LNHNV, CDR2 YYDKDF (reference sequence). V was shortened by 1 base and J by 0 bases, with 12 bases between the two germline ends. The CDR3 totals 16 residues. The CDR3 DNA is TGTGCCACCAGCAGAGTATCCACAGGGATGAACACTGAAGCTTTCTTT. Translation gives CATSRVSTGMNTEAFF.

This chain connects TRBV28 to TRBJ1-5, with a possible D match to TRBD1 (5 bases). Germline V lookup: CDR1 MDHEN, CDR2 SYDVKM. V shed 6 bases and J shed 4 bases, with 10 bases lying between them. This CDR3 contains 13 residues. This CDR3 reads CASRNQGNQPQHF. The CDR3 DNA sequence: TGTGCCAGCAGGAACCAGGGAAATCAGCCCCAGCATTTT.

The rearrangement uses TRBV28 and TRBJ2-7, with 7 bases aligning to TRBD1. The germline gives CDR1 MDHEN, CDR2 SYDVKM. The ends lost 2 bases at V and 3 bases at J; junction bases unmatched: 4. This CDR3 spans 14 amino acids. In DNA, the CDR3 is TGTGCCAGCAGTTTACCGGGACAGTACTACGAGCAGTACTTC. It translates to CASSLPGQYYEQYF. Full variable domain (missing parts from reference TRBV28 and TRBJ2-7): DVKVTQSSRYLVKRTGEKVFLECVQDMDHENMFWYRQDPGLGLRLIYFSYDVKMKEKGDIPEGYSVSREKKERFSLILESASTNQTSMYLCASSLPGQYYEQYFGPGTRLTVT.

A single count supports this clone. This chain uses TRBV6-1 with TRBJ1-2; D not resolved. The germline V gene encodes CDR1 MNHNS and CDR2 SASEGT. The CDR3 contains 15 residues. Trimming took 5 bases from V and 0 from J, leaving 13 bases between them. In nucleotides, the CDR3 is TGTGCCAGCAGTTCAATCGAGAGATCTAACTATGGCTACACCTTC. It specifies CASSSIERSNYGYTF.

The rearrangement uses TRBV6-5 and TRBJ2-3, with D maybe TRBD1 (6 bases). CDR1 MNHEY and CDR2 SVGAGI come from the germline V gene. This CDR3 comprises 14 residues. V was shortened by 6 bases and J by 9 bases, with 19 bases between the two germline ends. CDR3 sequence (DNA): TGTGCCAGCAGCCGCTCGACAGGCTTTGAAACGCAGTATTTT. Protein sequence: CASSRSTGFETQYF.

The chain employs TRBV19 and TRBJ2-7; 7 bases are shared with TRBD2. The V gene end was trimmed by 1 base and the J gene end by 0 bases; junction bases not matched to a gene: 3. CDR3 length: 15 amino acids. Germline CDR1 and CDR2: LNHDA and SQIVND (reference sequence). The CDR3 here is CASSIARGSSYEQYF. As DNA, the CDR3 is TGTGCCAGTAGTATAGCGCGGGGGAGCTCCTACGAGCAGTACTTC.

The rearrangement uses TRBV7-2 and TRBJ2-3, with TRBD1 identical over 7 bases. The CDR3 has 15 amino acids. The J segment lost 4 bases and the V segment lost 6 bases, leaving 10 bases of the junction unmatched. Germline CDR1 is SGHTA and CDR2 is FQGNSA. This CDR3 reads CASRIGAGGSDTQYF. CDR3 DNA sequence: TGTGCCAGCAGAATAGGGGCAGGGGGATCAGATACGCAGTATTTT.

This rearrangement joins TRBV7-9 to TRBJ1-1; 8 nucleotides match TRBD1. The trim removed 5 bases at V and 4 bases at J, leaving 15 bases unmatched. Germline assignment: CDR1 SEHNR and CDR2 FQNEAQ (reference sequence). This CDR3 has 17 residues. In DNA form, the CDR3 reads TGTGCCAGCAGCACTCTATTAGGACAGGGAAGGATCACTGAAGCTTTCTTT. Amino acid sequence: CASSTLLGQGRITEAFF.

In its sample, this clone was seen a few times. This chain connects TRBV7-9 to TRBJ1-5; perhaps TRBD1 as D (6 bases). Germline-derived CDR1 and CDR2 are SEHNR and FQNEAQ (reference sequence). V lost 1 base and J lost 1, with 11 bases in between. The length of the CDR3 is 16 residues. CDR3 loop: CASSLVGRGSNQPQHF. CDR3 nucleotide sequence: TGTGCCAGCAGCTTAGTCGGCAGGGGAAGCAATCAGCCCCAGCATTTT.

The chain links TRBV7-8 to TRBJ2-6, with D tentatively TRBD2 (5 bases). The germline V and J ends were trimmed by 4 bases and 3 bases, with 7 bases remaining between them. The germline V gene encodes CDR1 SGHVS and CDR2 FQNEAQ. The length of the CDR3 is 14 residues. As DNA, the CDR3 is TGTGCCAGCAGCTCGGGGTATGGGGCCAACGTCCTGACTTTC. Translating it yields CASSSGYGANVLTF.

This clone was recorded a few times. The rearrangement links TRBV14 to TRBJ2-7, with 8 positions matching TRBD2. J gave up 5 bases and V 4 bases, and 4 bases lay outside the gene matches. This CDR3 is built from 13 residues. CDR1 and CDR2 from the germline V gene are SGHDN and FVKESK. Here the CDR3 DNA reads TGTGCCAGCAGCCGAGGACTAGCAGACGAGCAGTACTTC. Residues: CASSRGLADEQYF. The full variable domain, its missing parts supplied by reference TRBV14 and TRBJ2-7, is EAGVTQFPSHSVIEKGQTVTLRCDPISGHDNLYWYRRVMGKEIKFLLHFVKESKQDESGMPNNRFLAERTGGTYSTLKVQPAELEDSGVYFCASSRGLADEQYFGPGTRLTVT.

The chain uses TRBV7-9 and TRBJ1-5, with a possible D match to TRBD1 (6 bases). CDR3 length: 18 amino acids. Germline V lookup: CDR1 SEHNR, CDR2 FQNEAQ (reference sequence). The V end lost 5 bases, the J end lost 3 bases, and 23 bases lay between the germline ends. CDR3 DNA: TGTGCCAGCAGCGGAGAGACAGGCACTGTGCCTTCCAATCAGCCCCAGCATTTT. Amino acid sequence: CASSGETGTVPSNQPQHF.

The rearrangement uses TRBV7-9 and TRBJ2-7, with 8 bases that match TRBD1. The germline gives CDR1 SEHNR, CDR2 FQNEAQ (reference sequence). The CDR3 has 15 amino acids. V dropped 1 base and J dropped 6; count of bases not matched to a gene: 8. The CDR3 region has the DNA TGTGCCAGCAGCTTAGGTGGCAGGGGGCTCCCCGAGCAGTACTTC. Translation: CASSLGGRGLPEQYF.

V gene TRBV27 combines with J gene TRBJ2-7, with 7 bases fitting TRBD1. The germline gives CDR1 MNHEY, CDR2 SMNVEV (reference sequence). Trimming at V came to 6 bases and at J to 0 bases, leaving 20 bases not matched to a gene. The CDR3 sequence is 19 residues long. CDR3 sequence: CASRYNYISTGSISYEQYF. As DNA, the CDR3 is TGTGCCAGCAGGTATAACTATATTTCGACAGGGTCCATCTCCTACGAGCAGTACTTC.

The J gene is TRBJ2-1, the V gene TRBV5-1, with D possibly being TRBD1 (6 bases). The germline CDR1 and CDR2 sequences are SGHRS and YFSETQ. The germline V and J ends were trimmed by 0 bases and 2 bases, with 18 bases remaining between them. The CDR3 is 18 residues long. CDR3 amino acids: CASSLVPIGQTPYNEQFF. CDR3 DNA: TGCGCCAGCAGCTTGGTGCCCATAGGACAGACACCCTACAATGAGCAGTTCTTC.

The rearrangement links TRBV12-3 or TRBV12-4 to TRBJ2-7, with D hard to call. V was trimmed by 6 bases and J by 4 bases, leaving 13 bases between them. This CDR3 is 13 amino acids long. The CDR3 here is CASRQLEAYEQYF. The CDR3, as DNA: TGTGCCAGCAGGCAGCTAGAGGCGTACGAGCAGTACTTC.

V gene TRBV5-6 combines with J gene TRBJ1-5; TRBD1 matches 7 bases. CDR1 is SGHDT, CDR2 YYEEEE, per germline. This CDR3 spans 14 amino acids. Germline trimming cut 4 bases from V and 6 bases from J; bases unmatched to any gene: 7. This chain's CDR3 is CASSEDRDAQPQHF. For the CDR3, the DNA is TGTGCCAGCAGCGAAGACAGGGACGCTCAGCCCCAGCATTTT.

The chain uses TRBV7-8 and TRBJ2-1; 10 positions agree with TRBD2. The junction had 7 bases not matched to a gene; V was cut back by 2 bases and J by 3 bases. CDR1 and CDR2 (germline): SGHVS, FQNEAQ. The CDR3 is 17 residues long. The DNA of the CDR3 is TGTGCCAGCAGCTTACTAGCGGGAGACTTTAACTACAATGAGCAGTTCTTC. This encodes CASSLLAGDFNYNEQFF. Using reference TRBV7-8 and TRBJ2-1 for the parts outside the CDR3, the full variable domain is GAGVSQSPRYKVAKRGQDVALRCDPISGHVSLFWYQQALGQGPEFLTYFQNEAQLDKSGLPSDRFFAERPEGSVSTLKIQRTQQEDSAVYLCASSLLAGDFNYNEQFFGPGTRLTVL.

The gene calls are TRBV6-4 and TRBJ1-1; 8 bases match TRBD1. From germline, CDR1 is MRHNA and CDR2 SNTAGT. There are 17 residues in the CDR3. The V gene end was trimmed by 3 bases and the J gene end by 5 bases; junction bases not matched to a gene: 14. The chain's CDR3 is CASSEKNFRQGRTEAFF. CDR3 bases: TGTGCCAGCAGTGAAAAAAACTTTCGACAGGGGAGGACTGAAGCTTTCTTT.

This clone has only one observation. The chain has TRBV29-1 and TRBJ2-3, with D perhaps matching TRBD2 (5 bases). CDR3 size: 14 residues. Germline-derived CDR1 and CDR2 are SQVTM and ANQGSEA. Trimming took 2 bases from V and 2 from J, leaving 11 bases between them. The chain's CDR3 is CSVEFGILTDTQYF. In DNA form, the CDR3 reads TGCAGCGTTGAATTCGGGATACTCACAGATACGCAGTATTTT.

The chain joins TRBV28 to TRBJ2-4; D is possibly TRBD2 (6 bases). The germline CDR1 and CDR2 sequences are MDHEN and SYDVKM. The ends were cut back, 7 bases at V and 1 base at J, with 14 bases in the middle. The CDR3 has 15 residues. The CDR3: CASKDAGMAKNIQYF. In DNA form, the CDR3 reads TGTGCCAGCAAAGACGCGGGGATGGCCAAAAACATTCAGTACTTC.

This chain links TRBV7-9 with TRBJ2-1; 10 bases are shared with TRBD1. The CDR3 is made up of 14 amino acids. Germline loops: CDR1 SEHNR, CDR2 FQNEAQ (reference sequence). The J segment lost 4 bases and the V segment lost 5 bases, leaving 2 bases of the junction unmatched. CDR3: CASSGTGVYNEQFF. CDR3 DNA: TGTGCCAGCAGCGGGACAGGGGTATACAATGAGCAGTTCTTC.

DNA of the CDR3: TGTGCCAGCAGCCAAGGGACCCCCGGGGAGCAGCCCCAGCATTTT. Translating it yields CASSQGTPGEQPQHF. The V and J genes are TRBV3-1 (or the pseudogene TRBV3-2) and TRBJ1-5, with no clear D. This CDR3 is 15 amino acids long. Germline V gives CDR1 LGHDT, CDR2 YNNKEL (reference sequence). Trimming removed 1 base at V and 7 bases at J, with 14 bases between.

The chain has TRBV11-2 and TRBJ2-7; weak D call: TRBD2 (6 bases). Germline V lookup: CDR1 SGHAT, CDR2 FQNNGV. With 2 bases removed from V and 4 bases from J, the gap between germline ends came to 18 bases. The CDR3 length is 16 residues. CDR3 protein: CASSLFTATGGYEQYF. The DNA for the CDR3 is TGTGCCAGCAGCTTATTCACCGCCACCGGGGGTTACGAGCAGTACTTC.

CDR3 DNA sequence: TGTGCCAGCAGTTACGGAGAGGGCTACACCTTC. Its translation: CASSYGEGYTF. The J gene is TRBJ1-2, the V gene TRBV6-6, with D hard to call. Germline-derived CDR1 and CDR2 are MNHNY and SVGAGI (reference sequence). The CDR3 loop spans 11 amino acids. Between the trimmed V and J ends, which lost 2 bases and 8 bases, there was a span of 6 bases.